The 10 T cell receptor beta chains in this list originate from one sample, sequenced in a study of T-cell reconstitution after alpha-beta-depleted transplantation in children. Unique molecular identifiers were incorporated during preparation of the TCRbeta library. TCRdb itself ran the PCR reads through MiXCR, one entry per CDR3 protein. The sample lists approximately 520,000 distinct CDR3 sequences, approximately 32% occurring once. Here the sequenced sample was PBMCs from the stem cell graft donor, taken from the stem cell graft. These TCRs come from a human donor who donated a stem cell graft to a child with aplastic anemia.

This clonotype was observed a few times. J is TRBJ2-1 and V is TRBV29-1, with 7 positions matching TRBD1. Germline V gives CDR1 SQVTM, CDR2 ANQGSEA. The CDR3 length is 12 residues. V shed 7 bases and J 7 bases; nucleotides not matched to a gene: 7. CDR3 in DNA: TGCAGCGCTGACTGGGACAGAAATGAGCAGTTCTTC. It yields the protein CSADWDRNEQFF.

In its sample, this clonotype was seen a few times. The chain combines TRBV28 with TRBJ2-7; 7 nucleotides line up with TRBD2. Trimming cost V 2 bases and J 7 bases; bases outside gene matches: 5. The CDR3 contains 13 residues. CDR1 MDHEN and CDR2 SYDVKM come from the germline V gene. CDR3 coding DNA: TGTGCCAGCAGTTTAGGAGGGAGGGTTGAGCAGTACTTC. It yields the protein CASSLGGRVEQYF. Based on the CDR3 plus reference TRBV28 and TRBJ2-7, the full variable domain is DVKVTQSSRYLVKRTGEKVFLECVQDMDHENMFWYRQDPGLGLRLIYFSYDVKMKEKGDIPEGYSVSREKKERFSLILESASTNQTSMYLCASSLGGRVEQYFGPGTRLTVT.

This clonotype was found a few times. The CDR3 sequence: CSANEGVYSNQPQHF. The CDR3, as DNA: TGCAGTGCTAACGAGGGGGTCTATAGCAATCAGCCCCAGCATTTT. The rearrangement uses TRBV20-1 and TRBJ1-5; tentative D call: TRBD1 (6 bases). Trimming pared 4 bases from V and 0 bases from J, leaving 13 bases between. This CDR3 contains 15 residues. The V gene's germline CDR1 is DFQATT and CDR2 SNEGSKA (reference sequence).

This chain uses TRBV20-1 with TRBJ1-5; D gene ambiguous. Germline CDR1 and CDR2: DFQATT and SNEGSKA (reference sequence). The CDR3 totals 14 residues. With 0 bases removed from V and 7 bases from J, the gap between germline ends came to 13 bases. The CDR3 reads CSARDLGVGQPQHF. The CDR3 DNA is TGCAGTGCTAGAGATCTTGGTGTGGGGCAGCCCCAGCATTTT.

The chain recombines TRBV12-3 or TRBV12-4 with TRBJ1-5; 7 bases fit TRBD1. The CDR3 contains 15 residues. With V trimmed by 6 bases and J by 4 bases, 9 bases remained unmatched. The CDR3 sequence: CASSPSRGGNQPQHF. Written as DNA, the CDR3 is TGTGCCAGCAGCCCGTCCAGGGGGGGGAATCAGCCCCAGCATTTT.

The V gene is TRBV6-2 or TRBV6-3, the J gene TRBJ2-7; perhaps TRBD1 as D (5 bases). The CDR3 sequence is 12 residues long. Germline V gene data show CDR1 as MNHEY and CDR2 as SVGEGT. V lost 9 bases, J lost 0 bases, and 9 bases lay in between. The CDR3 region has the DNA TGTGCCAGTTCGGACAACTCCTACGAGCAGTACTTC. It yields the protein CASSDNSYEQYF.

The chain links TRBV12-3 or TRBV12-4 to TRBJ1-6; the D is unclear. Trimming removed 3 bases at V and 7 bases at J, with 7 bases between. The length of the CDR3 is 13 residues. CDR3 bases: TGTGCCAGCAGTTTGTTGGGAAATTCACCCCTCCACTTT. It translates to CASSLLGNSPLHF.

CDR3 protein: CASSLEQGDTGELFF. Written as DNA, the CDR3 is TGTGCCAGCAGCTTAGAACAGGGAGATACCGGGGAGCTGTTTTTT. The rearrangement joins TRBV7-8 to TRBJ2-2; maybe TRBD1 (6 bases). Trimming cost V 1 base and J 5 bases, with 11 bases left between them. The CDR3 contains 15 residues. The V gene's germline CDR1 is SGHVS and CDR2 FQNEAQ.

This chain links TRBV25-1 with TRBJ2-4; possibly TRBD1 for D (6 bases). CDR3 size: 16 residues. V shed 5 bases and J shed 2 bases, with 16 bases lying between them. CDR1 and CDR2 from the germline V gene are MGHDK and SYGVNS. The CDR3 DNA reads TGTGCCAGCAGTCACTTTGTACAGGGCACCAAAAACATTCAGTACTTC. Protein: CASSHFVQGTKNIQYF.

The rearrangement uses TRBV14 and TRBJ2-5; D gene unclear. CDR3 size: 16 residues. CDR1 is SGHDN and CDR2 is FVKESK in the germline V gene. Trimming removed 4 bases at V and 1 base at J, with 16 bases between. CDR3 amino acids: CASSREGPSLQETQYF. The CDR3 coding sequence is TGTGCCAGCAGCCGGGAAGGACCTTCTCTCCAAGAGACCCAGTACTTC.